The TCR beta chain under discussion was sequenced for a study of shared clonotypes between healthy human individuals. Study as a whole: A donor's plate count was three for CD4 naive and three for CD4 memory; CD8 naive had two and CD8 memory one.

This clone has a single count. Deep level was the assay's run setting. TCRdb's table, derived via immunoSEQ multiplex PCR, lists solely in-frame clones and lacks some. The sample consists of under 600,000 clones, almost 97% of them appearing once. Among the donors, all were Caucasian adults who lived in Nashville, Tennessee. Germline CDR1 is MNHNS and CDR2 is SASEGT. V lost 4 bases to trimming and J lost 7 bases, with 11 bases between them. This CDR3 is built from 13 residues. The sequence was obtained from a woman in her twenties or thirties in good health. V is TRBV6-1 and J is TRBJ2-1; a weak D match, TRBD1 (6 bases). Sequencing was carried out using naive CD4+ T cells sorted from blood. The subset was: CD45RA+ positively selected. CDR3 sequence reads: CASSGLQGNEQFF. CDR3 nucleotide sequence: TGTGCCAGCAGTGGGCTACAGGGAAATGAGCAGTTCTTC.